A single T cell receptor (beta chain) is shown here with its context. This clonotype appeared a few times. Its recognized antigen is unknown. The input lacks base qualities; no much larger clone sits a single base away. This sample is part of a study of post-analysis software for immune sequencing data (dated by TCRdb to about 2015). The study in broad terms: Disease courses on record covered relapsing-remitting, secondary progressive and progressive-relapsing multiple sclerosis, though some patients had no subtype annotation. Patient repertoires were compared against 11 to 12 previously published healthy control repertoires from donors aged roughly 6 to 28 years. A subset of samples was prepared in parallel using single-end sample barcoding, then pooled and co-amplified after Illumina adapter ligation.

From cysteine to phenylalanine, the CDR3 is 15 amino acids long. The read is trimmed to its CDR3 DNA, 45 bases read in frame from base 1. According to the germline V gene, CDR1 reads MRHNA and CDR2 reads SNTAGT. V has 6 bases trimmed and J has 1 base trimmed; junction bases matching no gene number 5. To demonstrate the VDJtools post-analysis software, TCR beta repertoires were profiled from the peripheral blood of more than ten young patients with multiple sclerosis. Multiple sclerosis patients were children and adolescents aged roughly 6 to 17 years. What the work shows at the level of the full study, not this receptor alone: The control group was slightly older than the multiple sclerosis patient group. Significantly higher frequencies in patients than in controls were found for roughly 5 TRBV segments, including TRBV5-6, TRBV5-1 and TRBV20-1. Direct clustering with F measure showed strong co-clustering of samples prepared in the same batch, prompting a batch-effect correction. Multiple sclerosis patients had significantly lower normalized Chao1 diversity than controls, a result that suggests substantial peripheral T-cell clonal expansion.

Library preparation employed PCR. Reads for this sample came from an Illumina HiSeq 2500. To reduce PCR and sequencing biases, unique molecular identifiers were built into the TCR beta cDNA libraries. Some 500,000 cDNA molecules were obtained per 1 to 10 million input T cells, so each molecule approximated one T cell. The patient libraries were prepared and sequenced using the same protocol as the earlier healthy control dataset. Samples belonging to the same batch were prepared together, multiplexed and sequenced on a shared HiSeq lane. For the original study's pipeline: Raw barcoded reads were processed with MIGEC, and single-read molecular identifier groups were discarded before consensus assembly and CDR3 extraction. VDJtools was used for post-analysis of the clonotype tables, and diversity was normalized by down-sampling every dataset to the size of the smallest sample. To correct batch-related cross-sample contamination, repertoire overlap clustering matched CDR3 amino acid sequences but not nucleotide sequences. TCRdb's own reprocessing of the public reads used fastp at Q25 and MiXCR and kept productive beta chains. Identical CDR3 protein sequences are pooled into one entry, listed with their most common genes and DNA. These V and J calls are TCRdb output, not the study's own analysis. The sample has around 700,000 distinct CDR3 sequences on record, approximately 59% of them singletons. Of the sample, around 11% is held by the ten largest clones.

This clonotype was obtained from a girl aged 2 to 9 with multiple sclerosis. The sequencing input was blood. This sequence uses TRBV6-4 and TRBJ2-3, with 9 middle bases fitting TRBD1. CDR3 sequence: CASRATGGGTDTQYF. The DNA sequence is as follows: TGTGCCAGCAGAGCGACAGGGGGAGGCACAGATACGCAGTATTTT.